A single sample is the source of the 11 T cell receptor beta chains below, sequenced in a study of T-cell reconstitution after alpha-beta-depleted transplantation in children. Preparation of the TCRbeta library was carried out with unique molecular identifiers. TCRdb fed the PCR reads into MiXCR, producing one record per CDR3 protein. The sample lists around 490,000 distinct CDR3 sequences; 10% to 12% were seen once. The sequences come from PBMCs, mostly from graft donor cells, collected 180 days after TCRalphabeta/CD19-depleted stem cell transplant. The receptor source for this set is a female patient aged 2-9 years who had a stem cell transplant for aplastic anemia, so the T cells may come from the graft donor.

In this sample, this clonotype turned up many times. This rearrangement joins TRBV5-1 to TRBJ2-7; 10 bases align to TRBD2. In germline, CDR1 is SGHRS, CDR2 YFSETQ. The CDR3 has 15 amino acids. Losses at the gene ends were 4 bases for V and 0 bases for J; bases not matched to a gene: 4. CDR3 protein: CASSAGTSDSYEQYF. CDR3 in DNA: TGCGCCAGCAGCGCCGGGACTAGCGACTCCTACGAGCAGTACTTC. Full variable domain (rest looked up from reference TRBV5-1 and TRBJ2-7): KAGVTQTPRYLIKTRGQQVTLSCSPISGHRSVSWYQQTPGQGLQFLFEYFSETQRNKGNFPGRFSGRQFSNSRSEMNVSTLELGDSALYLCASSAGTSDSYEQYFGPGTRLTVT.

V and J are TRBV5-1 and TRBJ2-1; 11 bases map to TRBD2. The germline V gene encodes CDR1 SGHRS and CDR2 YFSETQ. V gave up 1 base and J gave up 1 base; unmatched junction bases: 7. This CDR3 has 18 residues. CDR3 in amino acids: CASSLFSASGRSYNEQFF. The CDR3 DNA is TGCGCCAGCAGCTTGTTTTCGGCTAGCGGGAGGTCCTACAATGAGCAGTTCTTC. The full variable domain, rest sourced from reference TRBV5-1 and TRBJ2-1, is KAGVTQTPRYLIKTRGQQVTLSCSPISGHRSVSWYQQTPGQGLQFLFEYFSETQRNKGNFPGRFSGRQFSNSRSEMNVSTLELGDSALYLCASSLFSASGRSYNEQFFGPGTRLTVL.

The table lists this clonotype with many counts. The CDR3 sequence: CASSSPPDTQYF. In DNA, the CDR3 is TGTGCCAGCAGCTCGCCTCCGGATACGCAGTATTTT. The rearrangement uses TRBV7-2 and TRBJ2-3, with no clear D. The CDR3 extends over 12 amino acids. Germline V gives CDR1 SGHTA, CDR2 FQGNSA. V lost 4 bases to trimming and J lost 6 bases, with 8 bases between them.

The chain combines TRBV5-1 with TRBJ1-6; D perhaps matches TRBD1 (6 bases). The CDR3 has 16 amino acids. Trimming pared 4 bases from V and 7 bases from J, leaving 18 bases between. Germline CDR1 SGHRS, CDR2 YFSETQ. CDR3 region: CASSVRGGLRNSPLHF. The CDR3 DNA reads as TGCGCCAGCAGCGTCCGCGGGGGCCTTAGAAATTCACCCCTCCACTTT.

This clonotype was seen repeatedly, ten times or more. CDR3 nucleotides: TGTGCCACCAGTGATTTCCTAGCGGGAACTCGCACAGATACGCAGTATTTT. It yields the protein CATSDFLAGTRTDTQYF. This rearrangement joins TRBV24-1 to TRBJ2-3; 9 bases fit TRBD2. The J segment lost 1 base and the V segment lost 1 base, leaving 5 bases of the junction unmatched. CDR3 length equals 17 residues. CDR1 is KGHDR, CDR2 SFDVKD, per germline.

This clonotype was counted only a few times. The genes are TRBV20-1 and TRBJ2-1, with TRBD2 matching 11 bases. V was clipped by 2 bases and J by 1 base; unmatched bases: 4. CDR3 size: 16 residues. CDR1 DFQATT and CDR2 SNEGSKA come from the germline V gene (reference sequence). The CDR3 here is CSARMGLAASYNEQFF. The CDR3 DNA follows: TGCAGTGCTAGAATGGGACTAGCGGCTTCCTACAATGAGCAGTTCTTC.

The V call is TRBV20-1, the J call TRBJ1-3, with TRBD1 matching over 8 bases. The ends lost 0 bases at V and 0 bases at J; junction bases unmatched: 4. The germline gives CDR1 DFQATT, CDR2 SNEGSKA (reference sequence). The CDR3 has 16 amino acids. The DNA for the CDR3 is TGCAGTGCTAGAGATTCCGACAGGGGCTCTGGAAACACCATATATTTT. Its translation is CSARDSDRGSGNTIYF.

J is TRBJ2-3 and V is TRBV20-1, with 9 nucleotides matching TRBD2. The CDR3 is 14 residues long. Germline-derived CDR1 and CDR2 are DFQATT and SNEGSKA (reference sequence). With 4 bases clipped from V and 5 bases from J, the junction kept 7 bases outside the gene matches. The CDR3, as DNA: TGCAGTGCTATAGCGGGAGTTGGGGTAGATACGCAGTATTTT. It is translated as CSAIAGVGVDTQYF.

This chain uses TRBV12-3 or TRBV12-4 with TRBJ1-5; D is unresolved. V dropped 6 bases and J dropped 1 base, with 10 bases sitting between them. The CDR3 contains 14 residues. CDR3 bases: TGTGCCAGCAGGAGACATGGGAGCAATCAGCCCCAGCATTTT. It translates to CASRRHGSNQPQHF.

This sequence joins TRBV10-2 and TRBJ2-2; 11 bases are shared with TRBD2. CDR3 size: 16 residues. The junction had 6 bases not matched to a gene; V was cut back by 4 bases and J by 5 bases. Germline V gene sequence: CDR1 WSHSY, CDR2 SAAADI. The CDR3 sequence is CASSGTLAGDTGELFF. DNA of the CDR3: TGCGCCAGCAGTGGTACACTAGCGGGAGATACCGGGGAGCTGTTTTTT.

This chain's CDR3 is CASSLIGSSQPQHF. The CDR3 DNA is TGTGCCAGCAGTTTGATAGGGTCGAGTCAGCCCCAGCATTTT. V gene TRBV12-3 or TRBV12-4 combines with J gene TRBJ1-5; no definite D call. The length of the CDR3 is 14 residues. The V end lost 3 bases, the J end lost 6 bases, and 12 bases lay between the germline ends.